These 32 T cell receptor beta chains were all obtained from the same sample, sequenced in a study of Graves' ophthalmopathy and Graves' hyperthyroidism. Investigators amplified TCR beta CDR3 regions from RNA transcripts. The library came from an HTBI-primed first-round RT-PCR and a second-round multiplex PCR. TCRdb re-called the multiplex PCR reads through MiXCR, storing one row per CDR3 protein. The sample consists of over 450,000 distinct CDR3 sequences, 14% of them appearing once. Sequenced input: blood. These receptors all come from a woman in her 30s with Graves' ophthalmopathy.

This clonotype was recorded many times. The chain combines TRBV28 with TRBJ1-1; no clear D gene. Per germline, CDR1 MDHEN and CDR2 SYDVKM. The CDR3 has 14 residues. V lost 6 bases to trimming and J lost 2 bases, with 13 bases between them. The CDR3 spells CASSLYGRNTEAFF. The CDR3, as DNA: TGTGCCAGCAGCCTATACGGCAGAAACACTGAAGCTTTCTTT.

This clonotype has at least ten counts. The chain couples TRBV12-3 or TRBV12-4 to TRBJ1-2; the match to TRBD1 covers 8 bases. There are 14 residues in the CDR3. V lost 0 bases, J lost 7 bases, and 4 bases stayed unmatched. As DNA, the CDR3 is TGTGCCAGCAGTTTAGCGGACAGGGTCTTTGGCTACACCTTC. It is translated as CASSLADRVFGYTF.

This clonotype came up many times. The chain employs TRBV20-1 and TRBJ2-5; D might be TRBD2 (6 bases). The CDR3 length is 13 residues. V was pared by 6 bases and J by 2 bases, with 13 bases between. In germline, CDR1 is DFQATT, CDR2 SNEGSKA (reference sequence). In nucleotides, the CDR3 is TGCAGTGCCCGTAGGCGGGGTCAAGAGACCCAGTACTTC. This translates into CSARRRGQETQYF.

In its sample, this clonotype was seen a few times. V gene TRBV10-2 combines with J gene TRBJ2-7, with 9 bases identical to TRBD1. From germline, CDR1 is WSHSY and CDR2 SAAADI. The CDR3 spans 13 residues. The V gene end was trimmed by 5 bases and the J gene end by 3 bases; junction bases not matched to a gene: 2. CDR3 region: CASSWTGDYEQYF. CDR3 coding DNA: TGCGCCAGCAGTTGGACAGGGGACTACGAGCAGTACTTC.

The table lists this clonotype with a few counts. The J gene is TRBJ1-2, the V gene TRBV30, with D unclear. Trimming left V 4 bases short and J 1 base short, with 7 bases between. The CDR3 covers 12 residues. Looked up from germline, CDR1 is GTSNPN and CDR2 is SVGIG (reference sequence). CDR3 amino acids: CAWTQSNYGYTF. The CDR3 nucleotides are TGTGCCTGGACACAGAGTAACTATGGCTACACCTTC.

The sample holds many counts of this clonotype. The J gene is TRBJ1-2, the V gene TRBV30; a possible D gene is TRBD1 (6 bases). Germline V gene data show CDR1 as GTSNPN and CDR2 as SVGIG (reference sequence). Trimming stripped 1 base from V and 5 bases from J, with 11 bases between. The CDR3 has 13 residues. The CDR3 loop is CAWSAGTPYGYTF. In nucleotides, the CDR3 is TGTGCCTGGAGTGCCGGGACACCGTATGGCTACACCTTC.

This clonotype was recorded at least ten times. V gene TRBV27 combines with J gene TRBJ1-6; D unresolved. This CDR3 region has 15 residues. Germline lookup yields CDR1 MNHEY and CDR2 SMNVEV (reference sequence). Trimming removed 2 bases from V and 9 bases from J, with 14 bases in between. The CDR3 sequence: CASSLDGVYVSPLHF. CDR3 sequence (DNA): TGTGCCAGCAGTTTAGATGGGGTGTACGTTTCACCCCTCCACTTT.

This clonotype was detected ten times or more. V is TRBV20-1 and J is TRBJ2-7, with D possibly being TRBD1 or TRBD2 (5 bases each). In germline, CDR1 is DFQATT, CDR2 SNEGSKA (reference sequence). This CDR3 has 11 residues. Trimming shortened V by 6 bases and J by 4 bases, and 10 bases separated the two germline ends. Here the CDR3 reads CSAGRSYEQYF. For the CDR3, the DNA is TGCAGTGCGGGACGCTCATACGAGCAGTACTTC.

The sample holds many counts of this clonotype. The chain joins TRBV6-5 to TRBJ1-5; no clear D gene. The CDR3 spans 13 residues. Trimming removed 0 bases from V and 5 bases from J, with 5 bases in between. Germline CDR1 reads MNHEY; CDR2 reads SVGAGI. The CDR3 nucleotides read TGTGCCAGCAGTTACTCGTCCGATCAGCCCCAGCATTTT. This translates into CASSYSSDQPQHF.

This clonotype was counted many times. The chain employs TRBV12-3 or TRBV12-4 and TRBJ1-5; a possible D gene is TRBD1 (6 bases). Between the trimmed V and J ends, which lost 3 bases and 0 bases, there was a span of 12 bases. The CDR3 runs to 16 residues. CDR3: CASSLRGGLSNQPQHF. The CDR3 nucleotides are TGTGCCAGCAGTTTGAGGGGGGGCCTTAGCAATCAGCCCCAGCATTTT.

This clonotype was recorded many times. DNA of the CDR3: TGTGCCAGCAGTAACAGGGCTCTCTCCTACGAGCAGTACTTC. The encoded protein is CASSNRALSYEQYF. This sequence joins TRBV6-5 and TRBJ2-7, with D possibly TRBD1 on 6 matching bases. From germline, CDR1 is MNHEY and CDR2 SVGAGI. V lost 5 bases and J lost 0, with 11 bases in between. The CDR3 length is 14 residues.

This clonotype was seen at least ten times. V usage is TRBV19 and J usage is TRBJ1-1, with TRBD1 matching over 7 bases. Germline V gene data show CDR1 as LNHDA and CDR2 as SQIVND (reference sequence). The length of the CDR3 is 15 residues. V shed 4 bases and J 1 base; nucleotides not matched to a gene: 6. The CDR3, as DNA: TGTGCCAGTAGTAGGAAACAGGGGACGAACACTGAAGCTTTCTTT. Translation: CASSRKQGTNTEAFF.

This clonotype was counted many times. This chain uses TRBV7-8 with TRBJ1-2; the D is unclear. CDR3 length: 16 amino acids. The germline V gene encodes CDR1 SGHVS and CDR2 FQNEAQ. V gave up 3 bases and J gave up 1 base, with 15 bases separating them. The CDR3 bases are TGTGCCAGCAGCTTGGATAGGACGGAAGATAACTATGGCTACACCTTC. Translation: CASSLDRTEDNYGYTF.

This clonotype was counted ten times or more. This chain links TRBV6-5 with TRBJ1-3, with no clear D. V shed 2 bases and J shed 5 bases, with 13 bases lying between them. The germline CDR1 and CDR2 sequences are MNHEY and SVGAGI. CDR3 size: 15 residues. CDR3 coding DNA: TGTGCCAGCAGTTACGACCCGTCTGGGCGAAACACCATATATTTT. Translation: CASSYDPSGRNTIYF.

The V gene is TRBV3-1, the J gene TRBJ1-1; D unclear. Germline V CDR1 and CDR2: LGHDT, YNNKEL (reference sequence). The ends were cut back, 0 bases at V and 8 bases at J, with 22 bases in the middle. This CDR3 has 17 amino acids. The CDR3 nucleotides read TGTGCCAGCAGCCAAGAATCCCGGCAGACTTTTAAGAAAGAAGCTTTCTTT. This codes for CASSQESRQTFKKEAFF.

This clonotype has ten or more counts. The V and J genes are TRBV29-1 and TRBJ1-1; D possibly corresponds to TRBD1 (6 bases). V was pared by 5 bases and J by 5 bases, with 12 bases between. Germline V gene data show CDR1 as SQVTM and CDR2 as ANQGSEA. The CDR3 loop spans 12 amino acids. The DNA for the CDR3 is TGCAGCGTTACGTTAGGGGGAACTGAAGCTTTCTTT. It is translated as CSVTLGGTEAFF. The complete variable domain, with remaining parts taken from reference TRBV29-1 and TRBJ1-1, reads SAVISQKPSRDICQRGTSLTIQCQVDSQVTMMFWYRQQPGQSLTLIATANQGSEATYESGFVIDKFPISRPNLTFSTLTVSNMSPEDSSIYLCSVTLGGTEAFFGQGTRLTVV.

In its sample, this clonotype was seen many times. The chain uses TRBV7-3 and TRBJ2-4, with D maybe TRBD1 (5 bases). The ends were cut back, 4 bases at V and 0 bases at J, with 13 bases in the middle. Germline lookup yields CDR1 SGHTA and CDR2 FQGTGA. The CDR3 spans 16 residues. The CDR3 sequence is CASSSRQHLAKNIQYF. For the CDR3, the DNA is TGTGCCAGCAGCTCACGACAGCATTTAGCCAAAAACATTCAGTACTTC.

In its sample, this clonotype was seen a few times. The rearrangement uses TRBV6-5 and TRBJ2-6; D uncertain. Between the trimmed V and J ends, which lost 0 bases and 2 bases, there was a span of 8 bases. This CDR3 spans 16 amino acids. The germline gives CDR1 MNHEY, CDR2 SVGAGI. CDR3 bases: TGTGCCAGCAGTTACTCGGGATTTGCTGGGGCCAACGTCCTGACTTTC. It translates to CASSYSGFAGANVLTF.

This clonotype was counted a single time. The J gene is TRBJ1-2, the V gene TRBV12-3 or TRBV12-4, with D possibly being TRBD1 (5 bases). The V gene lost 6 bases and the J gene lost 7 bases, with 15 bases spanning the gap. The CDR3 contains 13 residues. This CDR3 is CASSHTTGVGYTF. The CDR3 nucleotides are TGTGCCAGCAGCCATACCACAGGAGTTGGCTACACCTTC.

With regard to this clonotype: The conserved final phenylalanine or tryptophan is absent from the CDR3, which likely points to a read error. The V and J genes are TRBV4-2 and TRBJ1-1; 8 nucleotides match TRBD1. The CDR3 runs 16 residues. Per germline, CDR1 LGHNA and CDR2 YNFKEQ. After removal of 4 bases from V and 5 bases from J, the junction contained 12 bases not matched to a gene. The DNA for the CDR3 is TGTGCCAGCAGCCCCCAGGGGGCGGGTGGTAGGACTGAAGCTTTCCTT. It specifies CASSPQGAGGRTEAFL.

This clonotype was picked up a small number of times. The V gene is TRBV6-2 or TRBV6-3, the J gene TRBJ2-5; tentative D call: TRBD2 (6 bases). Germline V gives CDR1 MNHEY, CDR2 SVGEGT. Trimming took off 5 bases at V and 4 bases at J, with 20 bases between the two ends. The CDR3 totals 16 residues. For the CDR3, the DNA is TGTGCCAGCAGTGATCCCGGGACTCGGAGAGGAGAGACCCAGTACTTC. Residues: CASSDPGTRRGETQYF.

This clonotype has at least ten counts. The CDR3 spells CASSLAGVGETQYF. DNA for the CDR3: TGTGCCAGCAGCTTAGCGGGGGTGGGGGAGACCCAGTACTTC. The chain has TRBV7-2 and TRBJ2-5, with D perhaps assigned TRBD1 or TRBD2 (5 bases each). The CDR3 is made up of 14 amino acids. The germline V gene has CDR1 SGHTA and CDR2 FQGNSA. Trimming cost V 0 bases and J 5 bases, with 10 bases left between them.

This clonotype was recorded many times. The rearrangement links TRBV19 to TRBJ1-1, with a possible D match to TRBD1 (5 bases). Germline V gene data show CDR1 as LNHDA and CDR2 as SQIVND (reference sequence). V was trimmed by 7 bases and J by 3 bases, leaving 15 bases between them. This CDR3 region has 14 residues. Here the CDR3 reads CASTMRRDDTEAFF. The CDR3 bases are TGTGCCAGTACCATGAGGAGGGACGACACTGAAGCTTTCTTT.

This clonotype was seen many times. The chain uses TRBV6-1 and TRBJ2-5; 12 nucleotides match TRBD2. Germline CDR1 is MNHNS and CDR2 is SASEGT. The CDR3 is made up of 14 amino acids. The ends lost 7 bases at V and 5 bases at J; junction bases unmatched: 5. The DNA of the CDR3 is TGTGCCAGCAAGAAGACTAGCGGGAGTGAGACCCAGTACTTC. This encodes CASKKTSGSETQYF.

The chain has TRBV9 and TRBJ2-7; D gene unclear. Trimming took 5 bases from V and 0 from J, leaving 6 bases between them. The CDR3 is 12 residues long. Germline V CDR1 and CDR2: SGDLS, YYNGEE. The CDR3 sequence: CASSGSSYEQYV. As DNA, the CDR3 is TGTGCCAGCAGTGGAAGCTCCTACGAGCAGTACGTC.

Many counts were recorded for this clonotype. The V call is TRBV12-3 or TRBV12-4, the J call TRBJ1-1; D remains unclear. The CDR3 sequence is 12 residues long. Trimming stripped 4 bases from V and 6 bases from J, with 9 bases between. In DNA form, the CDR3 reads TGTGCCAGCAGTTACATCGCCGCTGAAGCTTTCTTT. This translates into CASSYIAAEAFF.

This clonotype has a count of ten or more. The V and J genes are TRBV6-2 or TRBV6-3 and TRBJ2-5, with D possibly being TRBD1 (5 bases). The CDR3 contains 16 residues. Looked up from germline, CDR1 is MNHEY and CDR2 is SVGEGT. Between the trimmed V and J ends, which lost 4 bases and 9 bases, there was a span of 24 bases. The CDR3 DNA is TGTGCCAGCAGTTCCGACCCACAGGATGGCTTTCGGTCCCAGTACTTC. Translated: CASSSDPQDGFRSQYF.

In its sample, this clonotype was seen many times. The genes are TRBV12-5 and TRBJ1-1, with D unresolved. The V end lost 1 base, the J end lost 2 bases, and 5 bases lay between the germline ends. Germline V gene data show CDR1 as LGHNT and CDR2 as FRNRAP. CDR3 length: 13 residues. The CDR3 DNA follows: TGTGCTAGTGGTTTGGGAGTTAACACTGAAGCTTTCTTT. Amino acids: CASGLGVNTEAFF.

There are many counts of this clonotype. The rearrangement joins TRBV9 to TRBJ2-5; D is unclear. Trimming cost V 4 bases and J 0 bases, with 10 bases left between them. CDR1 and CDR2 (germline): SGDLS, YYNGEE. The CDR3 runs 14 residues. The CDR3 DNA follows: TGTGCCAGCAGCTTGGGCGACAACCAAGAGACCCAGTACTTC. Its translation: CASSLGDNQETQYF.

The chain recombines TRBV18 with TRBJ1-2, with TRBD1 matching over 11 bases. Losses at the gene ends were 6 bases for V and 5 bases for J; bases not matched to a gene: 8. Looked up from germline, CDR1 is KGHSH and CDR2 is LQKENI. This CDR3 has 15 residues. The CDR3 coding sequence is TGTGCCAGCTCGGAGGGACAGGGGGACGCGTATGGCTACACCTTC. Its protein product is CASSEGQGDAYGYTF.

This clonotype has ten or more counts. In DNA form, the CDR3 reads TGTGCCAGCAGTCAAGAACCACAGGGGGCGGATTGGAGACAGCCCCAGCATTTT. Translation: CASSQEPQGADWRQPQHF. The chain carries TRBV2 and TRBJ1-5; the match to TRBD1 covers 9 bases. CDR3 length equals 18 residues. Germline CDR1 is SNHLY and CDR2 is FYNNEI. The V gene end was trimmed by 5 bases and the J gene end by 7 bases; junction bases not matched to a gene: 18.

This clonotype showed up many times. The chain employs TRBV9 and TRBJ2-5, with TRBD1 identical over 9 bases. The length of the CDR3 is 15 residues. V lost 3 bases to trimming and J lost 5 bases; unmatched junction nucleotides: 8. Germline lookup yields CDR1 SGDLS and CDR2 YYNGEE. DNA of the CDR3: TGTGCCAGCAGCGCTGGGACAGGGAGGGGGGAGACCCAGTACTTC. Protein product: CASSAGTGRGETQYF.